This T cell receptor beta chain is from a study of T-cell memory formation after mild COVID-19. TCRdb re-analysed the 5' RACE reads in MiXCR, keeping a single row per CDR3 protein. The data show 450,000 to 650,000 distinct CDR3 sequences, around 21% seen once. The sample taken for sequencing was PBMCs or a T cell subset sorted from them (not recorded which). This TCR derives from an adult woman who had mild COVID-19 (a few samples of this study predate the infection). Cell type and time point are not known.

The CDR3 sequence is CASSNKDRPPSYNEQFF. Written as DNA, the CDR3 is TGTGCCAGCAGCAACAAGGACAGGCCGCCCTCCTACAATGAGCAGTTCTTC. V gene TRBV21-1 combines with J gene TRBJ2-1; the table's TRBD1 call for D was not verified on the DNA. TRBV21-1 is a pseudogene. CDR3 size: 17 residues.